This is a list of T cell receptor beta chains from one sample in a study of identical twins. Each CDR3 protein gets one entry after TCRdb re-called the 5' RACE reads with MiXCR. The sample carries 450,000 or so distinct CDR3 sequences, 12% to 15% recorded once. This sample was also put to use in a study of yellow fever vaccine responses in identical twins.

Sequencing input: CD4+ T cells sorted from blood. These TCRs come from a woman aged 18-30 years in good health. CDR3s include the opening cysteine and the closing phenylalanine or tryptophan. D genes are given only for firm matches. Clone size, where shown, is once, few, many, or a class for clones that have expanded.

length | J | V | size | D | DNA | CDR3
16 | TRBJ2-2 | TRBV7-9 | few | TRBD1 | TGTGCCAGCAGCCACTCAAGGACAGGGCTCACCGGGGAGCTGTTTTTT | CASSHSRTGLTGELFF
18 | TRBJ2-3 | TRBV5-1 | . | TRBD2 | TGCGCCAGCAGCACCGGACTAGCGGGGGGACAGAGCACAGATACGCAGTATTTT | CASSTGLAGGQSTDTQYF
14 | TRBJ2-5 | TRBV2 | . | . | TGTGCCAGCACCGAAAGGGTCTATTCGGAGACCCAGTACTTC | CASTERVYSETQYF
14 | TRBJ1-2 | TRBV7-2 | few | . | TGTGCCAGCAGCCCCCAGTTGACAGATTATGGCTACACCTTC | CASSPQLTDYGYTF
12 | TRBJ2-7 | TRBV6-5 | few | . | TGTGCCAGCAGTTCTATGAGTTACGAGCAGTACTTC | CASSSMSYEQYF
14 | TRBJ2-3 | TRBV20-1 | . | TRBD2 | TGCAGTGCTAGGGCGGGGCGGGAGCTAGATACGCAGTATTTT | CSARAGRELDTQYF
16 | TRBJ2-1 | TRBV5-5 | many | . | TGTGCCAGCAGCTTGGCAGGTCAGAGCTCCTACAATGAGCAGTTCTTC | CASSLAGQSSYNEQFF
18 | TRBJ2-2 | TRBV4-2 | once | TRBD1 | TGTGCCAGCAGCCGAAGTTTGGGTAGGGGGCTATGGACCGGGGAGCTGTTTTTT | CASSRSLGRGLWTGELFF
16 | TRBJ2-3 | TRBV2 | . | . | TGTGCCAGCAGTGAAGCTTATAGCGTTAGCACAGATACGCAGTATTTT | CASSEAYSVSTDTQYF
11 | TRBJ1-1 | TRBV10-3 | few | . | TGTGCCATCAGTGATCTGGGGGAAACTTTCTTT | CAISDLGETFF